This TCR beta chain was observed in a study of blood T cells in healthy people across ages (dated by TCRdb to the mid-2010s). Background on the whole study: Template switching captured roughly one uniquely barcoded TCR beta cDNA molecule per two T cells in model experiments. Age-related changes in TCR beta repertoire diversity were measured in the study by deep sequencing normalized with unique cDNA molecular identifiers. Two additional independent replicas of 1 million unique cDNA reads from the same blood draw were analyzed for two donors (one aged 18 to 30 and one aged 80 or older). Four age groups were formed from the donors: young (average approximately 15 years), middle-aged (approximately 41), aged (62) and long-lived (82). To avoid experimental bias, donors of different ages were spread randomly across the sequencing lanes.

Overall results and qualifications from the work: Compared with the aged group, the long-lived group had more naive CD4+ T cells, fewer expanded clones and increased TCR diversity, a pattern suggesting age selection. Estimates of total diversity based on one million sequenced T cells were considered lower bounds and underestimates. The CMV infection status of donors was not known, potentially confounding age-related changes in expanded clonotypes. There was a strong correlation between observed TCR beta diversity and the percentage of naive T cells measured by flow cytometry. As age increased, observed TCR beta diversity per million T cells dropped in a roughly linear way, and a significant reduction was already evident by age 40. Bulk unsorted PBMC profiling prevented conclusive comparison of naive and antigen-experienced compartments.

On this clonotype itself: The antigen it binds to is not known. No per-base quality is available; no much larger clone lies one base away.

The library was prepared using 5' RACE. Reads for this sample came from an Illumina HiSeq 2500. A second about 7 to 12 cycle PCR used a sample-barcoded 5' primer and a J-beta primer mix. A template-switch 5' adaptor carrying 12 random nucleotides introduced a unique molecular identifier onto each TCR beta cDNA molecule. Each sample yielded at least 2.5 million CDR3-containing paired-end reads. The Mint cDNA synthesis kit, primed by a TRBC-specific oligonucleotide, was used to synthesize first-strand cDNA from all RNA. Following uracil-DNA glycosylase treatment, a first 18-cycle PCR with universal primers M1SS and BC2_uni_R was performed on all cDNA. Turning to the authors' computational methods: For normalization, 1 million high-quality reads were randomly selected from each sample, with every read carrying a distinct molecular identifier. Instead of being binned into consensus sequences, reads that shared molecular identifiers were thrown out. MiTCR, run with a Q25 quality threshold and the strictest error-elimination algorithm, handled CDR3 identification, clonotype clustering and error correction. A nonparametric unseen species model using Euler transformation provided a lower-bound estimate of total TCR beta diversity. The raw public reads went through TCRdb reprocessing: fastp at Q25, MiXCR clone calling, in-frame beta chains kept. Rows with a matching CDR3 protein are joined into one entry that keeps the most common DNA and genes. The authors' filters were not applied to this entry. The sample table shows fewer than 900,000 distinct CDR3 sequences, and about 42% are seen once. Clones ranked in the top ten supply roughly 20% of the sample.

Systemically healthy Caucasian individuals from Russia, approximately 39 in total and aged about 6 to 90 years, were included as donors. About 9.8 milliliters of peripheral blood were drawn from each donor into EDTA-treated Vacutainer tubes. Ficoll-Paque density-gradient centrifugation was used to isolate PBMCs, with at least 6 million obtained per sample. Total RNA was extracted from PBMCs with Trizol reagent, with at least 5.5 micrograms obtained per sample. For every donor, an aliquot of PBMCs went through flow cytometry to measure the percentages of naive CD45RAhigh/CD27high T cells. Sequencing was carried out using blood. This TCR came from a woman aged 55 to 70 in good health.

For the CDR3, the sequence is CASSSDSSASNTEAFF. The sequence in DNA is TGTGCCAGTAGTTCGGACAGTTCTGCTTCGAACACTGAAGCTTTCTTT. This chain is built from TRBV19 and TRBJ1-1, with TRBD1 tentatively as D gene (6 bases match). The germline V gene (reference sequence) sets CDR1 to LNHDA and CDR2 to SQIVND. Including the terminal cysteine and phenylalanine, the CDR3 comprises 16 residues. Left in the record is the CDR3 DNA by itself, 48 bases read in frame from the first base. The junction carries 17 bases between V and J, which are trimmed by 5 bases and 1 base respectively.